This entry lists 32 T cell receptor beta chains sequenced from one sample in a study of T-cell memory formation after mild COVID-19. TCRdb re-called the 5' RACE reads with MiXCR, one entry per CDR3 protein. The table includes 45,000 to 65,000 distinct CDR3 sequences, around a tenth detected once. The sequenced material came from PBMCs or a T cell subset sorted from them (not recorded which). The source is a man younger than 35 who had mild COVID-19 (a few samples of this study predate the infection). Cell type and time point are not known.

This clonotype was recorded a few times. The chain carries TRBV15 and TRBJ1-2; possible D gene TRBD1, 5 bases. In germline, CDR1 is LNHNV, CDR2 YYDKDF (reference sequence). The CDR3 spans 13 residues. V was cut by 1 base and J by 7 bases, with 10 bases left in between. CDR3 coding DNA: TGTGCCACCAGCAGAGTCAGGGAAGGTGGCTACACCTTC. It specifies CATSRVREGGYTF.

Notes on this clonotype: The junction and the germline gene differ at one end; a read error may be behind it. The CDR3 spells CASSQDREGPGLF. The CDR3, as DNA: TGCGCCAGCAGCCAAGATCGCGAGGGGCCCGGACTCTTC. This chain links TRBV4-1 with TRBJ2-1; D may correspond to TRBD1 or TRBD2 (5 bases each). The germline gives CDR1 MGHRA, CDR2 YSYEKL. The CDR3 spans 13 residues.

This clonotype has more than one count but fewer than ten. This chain links TRBV20-1 with TRBJ2-5; no firm D call. This CDR3 region has 13 residues. Trimming removed 1 base from V and 0 bases from J, with 6 bases in between. Germline V CDR1 and CDR2: DFQATT, SNEGSKA (reference sequence). CDR3 DNA sequence: TGCAGTGCTAGAGGGCAGGACCAAGAGACCCAGTACTTC. Translating gives CSARGQDQETQYF.

A few counts support this clonotype. J is TRBJ2-5 and V is TRBV20-1; D is uncertain. The V gene's germline CDR1 is DFQATT and CDR2 SNEGSKA (reference sequence). The CDR3 runs 10 residues. V shed 4 bases and J shed 5 bases, with 5 bases lying between them. The CDR3 region is CSAIFETQYF. As DNA, the CDR3 is TGCAGTGCTATTTTTGAGACCCAGTACTTC.

This clonotype has only a few counts. The rearrangement joins TRBV3-1 to TRBJ1-2; no definite D call. This CDR3 contains 16 residues. V lost 1 base and J lost 1, with 13 bases in between. Per the germline V gene, CDR1 is LGHDT and CDR2 is YNNKEL (reference sequence). Written as DNA, the CDR3 is TGTGCCAGCAGCCAAGCCCTCGGCGCAGATAACTATGGCTACACCTTC. Translating it yields CASSQALGADNYGYTF. The variable domain in full, with the rest retrieved from reference TRBV3-1 and TRBJ1-2, is DTAVSQTPKYLVTQMGNDKSIKCEQNLGHDTMYWYKQDSKKFLKIMFSYNNKELIINETVPNRFSPKSPDKAHLNLHINSLELGDSAVYFCASSQALGADNYGYTFGSGTRLTVV.

This clonotype is labeled as medium-sized (0.01 to 0.1%). This sequence joins TRBV20-1 and TRBJ2-1; 12 bases are shared with TRBD2. Germline-derived CDR1 and CDR2 are DFQATT and SNEGSKA (reference sequence). The J segment lost 9 bases and the V segment lost 5 bases, leaving 14 bases of the junction unmatched. This CDR3 region has 16 residues. CDR3 sequence reads: CSARGYRLAGDAEQFF. CDR3 in DNA: TGCAGTGCTCGAGGTTACCGACTAGCGGGGGACGCTGAGCAGTTCTTC.

This clonotype was seen a handful of times. The gene calls are TRBV12-3 or TRBV12-4 and TRBJ2-2; D not certain. Trimming removed 5 bases at V and 1 base at J, with 8 bases between. The CDR3 is made up of 14 amino acids. CDR3 sequence (DNA): TGTGCCAGCAGTCCCAGGAGGAACACCGGGGAGCTGTTTTTT. It codes for CASSPRRNTGELFF.

To note about this clonotype: One junction end disagrees with the germline gene, perhaps due to a read error. The chain links TRBV18 to TRBJ1-2; D uncertain. The germline CDR1 and CDR2 sequences are KGHSH and LQKENI. The CDR3 has 15 residues. CDR3 sequence reads: CARSPYVAEDYGYTF. CDR3 DNA: TGTGCCAGATCACCATACGTGGCGGAGGACTATGGCTACACCTTC.

This clonotype was seen at least ten times. The V call is TRBV5-6, the J call TRBJ2-1; tentative D call: TRBD1 (6 bases). Germline assignment: CDR1 SGHDT and CDR2 YYEEEE. The CDR3 is 16 residues long. The ends were cut back, 8 bases at V and 0 bases at J, with 18 bases in the middle. The CDR3 bases are TGTGCCAGTAATCCGTGGGGGCTCTACTCCTACAATGAGCAGTTCTTC. Amino acid sequence: CASNPWGLYSYNEQFF.

The sample holds many counts of this clonotype. V gene TRBV7-2 combines with J gene TRBJ2-1; 12 bases are shared with TRBD1. The CDR3 length is 14 residues. V lost 5 bases, J lost 6 bases, and 2 bases stayed unmatched. Germline-derived CDR1 and CDR2 are SGHTA and FQGNSA. DNA for the CDR3: TGTGCCAGCAGCCGGGACAGGGGGCCCAATGAGCAGTTCTTC. Translation: CASSRDRGPNEQFF.

This sequence joins TRBV5-1 and TRBJ1-1, with D possibly matching TRBD1 (5 bases). V was clipped by 2 bases and J by 6 bases, with 14 bases between them. Germline V gene lookup returns CDR1 SGHRS and CDR2 YFSETQ. The CDR3 totals 14 residues. The CDR3, as DNA: TGCGCCAGCAGCTTAAGTACAACAGGTTCTGAAGCTTTCTTT. The encoded protein is CASSLSTTGSEAFF.

The chain uses TRBV24-1 and TRBJ2-3, with no clear D. Germline-derived CDR1 and CDR2 are KGHDR and SFDVKD. The CDR3 totals 12 residues. The ends were cut back, 9 bases at V and 2 bases at J, with 8 bases in the middle. The CDR3 loop is CATQKDTDTQYF. In DNA, the CDR3 is TGTGCCACCCAGAAGGACACAGATACGCAGTATTTT.

The rearrangement uses TRBV4-3 and TRBJ1-6, with a tentative D call TRBD1 (5 bases). Trimming took 4 bases from V and 0 from J, leaving 16 bases between them. The CDR3 runs to 18 residues. Germline loops: CDR1 LGHNA, CDR2 YSLEER. The CDR3 reads CASSLQGHGSSYNSPLHF. CDR3 DNA sequence: TGCGCCAGCAGCCTACAAGGACACGGGAGCTCCTATAATTCACCCCTCCACTTT.

This clonotype was detected only a few times. The chain combines TRBV5-1 with TRBJ2-5, with 9 bases fitting TRBD1. There are 14 residues in the CDR3. Germline CDR1 reads SGHRS; CDR2 reads YFSETQ. Trimming removed 4 bases from V and 4 bases from J; junction bases left unmatched: 5. The CDR3 sequence: CASSTGTGRETQYF. Written as DNA, the CDR3 is TGCGCCAGCAGCACCGGGACAGGGCGAGAGACCCAGTACTTC.

The chain joins TRBV20-1 to TRBJ1-6; 8 bases map to TRBD1. Germline V gene data show CDR1 as DFQATT and CDR2 as SNEGSKA (reference sequence). This CDR3 is built from 12 residues. Losses at the gene ends were 5 bases for V and 10 bases for J; bases not matched to a gene: 4. The CDR3, as DNA: TGCAGTGCTCGACAGGGGATCTCACCCCTCCACTTT. Translated: CSARQGISPLHF.

The genes are TRBV20-1 and TRBJ2-6; D is unresolved. V lost 5 bases, J lost 0 bases, and 5 bases lay in between. Germline lookup yields CDR1 DFQATT and CDR2 SNEGSKA (reference sequence). This CDR3 comprises 13 residues. The CDR3, as DNA: TGCAGTGCTTTTATCTCTGGGGCCAACGTCCTGACTTTC. Translated: CSAFISGANVLTF.

This clonotype was observed at least ten times. The gene calls are TRBV20-1 and TRBJ2-1; possibly TRBD1 for D (5 bases). There are 12 residues in the CDR3. The germline gives CDR1 DFQATT, CDR2 SNEGSKA (reference sequence). The V end was cut by 1 base, the J end by 8 bases, with 9 bases between. The CDR3 nucleotides read TGCAGTGCTAGAGGGACAACCCATGAGCAGTTCTTC. Protein: CSARGTTHEQFF.

This clonotype was detected many times. V gene TRBV5-1 combines with J gene TRBJ2-1; a weak D match, TRBD2 (6 bases). V was clipped by 4 bases and J by 9 bases, with 11 bases between them. This CDR3 is 12 amino acids long. CDR1 SGHRS and CDR2 YFSETQ come from the germline V gene. CDR3 nucleotide sequence: TGCGCCAGCAGCCTGGGGCGGGGTGAGCAGTTCTTC. This sequence encodes CASSLGRGEQFF. Full variable domain (outside the CDR3, taken from reference TRBV5-1 and TRBJ2-1): KAGVTQTPRYLIKTRGQQVTLSCSPISGHRSVSWYQQTPGQGLQFLFEYFSETQRNKGNFPGRFSGRQFSNSRSEMNVSTLELGDSALYLCASSLGRGEQFFGPGTRLTVL.

This clonotype was found a few times. This sequence joins TRBV5-1 and TRBJ2-7; possibly TRBD1 for D (5 bases). The length of the CDR3 is 13 residues. Germline assignment: CDR1 SGHRS and CDR2 YFSETQ. V was cut by 3 bases and J by 7 bases, with 14 bases left in between. The CDR3 nucleotides read TGCGCCAGCAGCTCGACAGTATCGAGGGAGCAGTACTTC. It yields the protein CASSSTVSREQYF. Combining the CDR3 with reference TRBV5-1 and TRBJ2-7 gives the whole variable domain KAGVTQTPRYLIKTRGQQVTLSCSPISGHRSVSWYQQTPGQGLQFLFEYFSETQRNKGNFPGRFSGRQFSNSRSEMNVSTLELGDSALYLCASSSTVSREQYFGPGTRLTVT.

This clonotype appeared a few times. This sequence joins TRBV5-4 and TRBJ2-3; TRBD2 agrees at 12 bases. CDR3 length equals 15 residues. From germline, CDR1 is SGHNT and CDR2 YYREEE (reference sequence). The J segment lost 5 bases and the V segment lost 3 bases, leaving 4 bases of the junction unmatched. CDR3 amino acids: CASSWTSGAGDTQYF. The CDR3 nucleotides read TGTGCCAGCAGCTGGACTAGCGGGGCGGGAGATACGCAGTATTTT.

This clonotype has a handful of counts. The chain carries TRBV5-1 and TRBJ2-1; a weak D match, TRBD1 (5 bases). Trimming took off 0 bases at V and 7 bases at J, with 11 bases between the two ends. The germline V gene encodes CDR1 SGHRS and CDR2 YFSETQ. The CDR3 has 14 amino acids. CDR3 DNA: TGCGCCAGCAGCTTGGTGGGCAGGGCAAATGAGCAGTTCTTC. Protein product: CASSLVGRANEQFF. Supplemented by reference TRBV5-1 and TRBJ2-1, the full variable domain reads KAGVTQTPRYLIKTRGQQVTLSCSPISGHRSVSWYQQTPGQGLQFLFEYFSETQRNKGNFPGRFSGRQFSNSRSEMNVSTLELGDSALYLCASSLVGRANEQFFGPGTRLTVL.

This clonotype was counted only a few times. The chain combines TRBV20-1 with TRBJ2-5; 7 nucleotides align to TRBD1. The CDR3 length is 15 residues. The V gene's germline CDR1 is DFQATT and CDR2 SNEGSKA (reference sequence). V was clipped by 5 bases and J by 5 bases; unmatched bases: 14. The CDR3 sequence: CSALIWDSPQETQYF. The DNA of the CDR3 is TGCAGTGCTCTTATTTGGGACAGCCCTCAGGAGACCCAGTACTTC.

For the CDR3, the DNA is TGTGCCAGCAGCGGGCAGGGCTATGGCTACACCTTC. Residues: CASSGQGYGYTF. The J gene is TRBJ1-2, the V gene TRBV7-9; perhaps TRBD1 as D (5 bases). This CDR3 region has 12 residues. Germline CDR1 reads SEHNR; CDR2 reads FQNEAQ (reference sequence). Trimming took off 5 bases at V and 4 bases at J, with 8 bases between the two ends.

The chain combines TRBV2 with TRBJ2-5, with TRBD2 matching over 11 bases. Trimming cost V 7 bases and J 3 bases; bases outside gene matches: 1. This CDR3 spans 13 amino acids. Germline V CDR1 and CDR2: SNHLY, FYNNEI. The chain's CDR3 is CASTGLAEETQYF. The CDR3, as DNA: TGTGCCAGCACGGGACTAGCGGAAGAGACCCAGTACTTC.

This clonotype was picked up a small number of times. The genes are TRBV20-1 and TRBJ1-6; TRBD1 might be the D (5 bases). Germline V lookup: CDR1 DFQATT, CDR2 SNEGSKA (reference sequence). The CDR3 is made up of 17 amino acids. V was clipped by 0 bases and J by 0 bases, with 12 bases between them. The CDR3 here is CSAREGQRSSYNSPLHF. In nucleotides, the CDR3 is TGCAGTGCTAGAGAAGGACAACGGAGCTCCTATAATTCACCCCTCCACTTT.

In its sample, this clonotype was seen a few times. The rearrangement links TRBV7-2 to TRBJ1-1; tentatively, D is TRBD1 (5 bases). V was trimmed by 5 bases and J by 0 bases, leaving 13 bases between them. Looked up from germline, CDR1 is SGHTA and CDR2 is FQGNSA. The CDR3 covers 15 residues. The CDR3: CASSPAGTLNTEAFF. CDR3 DNA: TGTGCCAGCAGCCCCGCCGGGACTTTGAACACTGAAGCTTTCTTT.

The table lists this clonotype with a few counts. The chain links TRBV7-2 to TRBJ1-2; 7 positions agree with TRBD1. Trimming took 4 bases from V and 2 from J; bases not matched to a gene: 4. This CDR3 spans 14 amino acids. The germline V gene encodes CDR1 SGHTA and CDR2 FQGNSA. The CDR3 DNA sequence: TGTGCCAGCAGCTCGGGACAGAGCAACTATGGCTACACCTTC. It codes for CASSSGQSNYGYTF. Looking up the rest from reference TRBV7-2 and TRBJ1-2 gives the full variable domain: GAGVSQSPSNKVTEKGKDVELRCDPISGHTALYWYRQSLGQGLEFLIYFQGNSAPDKSGLPSDRFSAERTGGSVSTLTIQRTQQEDSAVYLCASSSGQSNYGYTFGSGTRLTVV.

The chain has TRBV6-1 and TRBJ1-1; a weak D match, TRBD1 (5 bases). The CDR3 loop spans 15 amino acids. Germline V gives CDR1 MNHNS, CDR2 SASEGT. The ends were cut back, 4 bases at V and 0 bases at J, with 12 bases in the middle. The CDR3, as DNA: TGTGCCAGCAGTGCCAGGGTTGCCATGAACACTGAAGCTTTCTTT. This codes for CASSARVAMNTEAFF.

The chain uses TRBV4-3 and TRBJ2-5, with TRBD2 identical over 11 bases. In germline, CDR1 is LGHNA, CDR2 YSLEER. This CDR3 spans 17 amino acids. Losses at the gene ends were 0 bases for V and 4 bases for J; bases not matched to a gene: 7. CDR3 loop: CASSQDIPTSGAETQYF. DNA for the CDR3: TGCGCCAGCAGCCAAGATATCCCGACTAGCGGGGCAGAGACCCAGTACTTC.

This clonotype was observed a few times. J is TRBJ2-1 and V is TRBV5-1; 12 positions agree with TRBD2. This CDR3 contains 19 residues. Losses at the gene ends were 3 bases for V and 4 bases for J; bases not matched to a gene: 14. Germline CDR1 is SGHRS and CDR2 is YFSETQ. The CDR3 nucleotides are TGCGCCAGCAGCTGGGGATCTAGCGGGGGGGCCGGTGGATACAATGAGCAGTTCTTC. Its translation: CASSWGSSGGAGGYNEQFF.

In this sample, this clonotype turned up many times. This chain connects TRBV7-2 to TRBJ2-5; no clear D gene. The germline CDR1 and CDR2 sequences are SGHTA and FQGNSA. Trimming took 5 bases from V and 5 from J, leaving 12 bases between them. CDR3 size: 13 residues. The CDR3 loop reads CASSPQVGETQYF. The CDR3 DNA sequence: TGTGCCAGCAGCCCTCAGGTCGGGGAGACCCAGTACTTC.

This clonotype was seen at least ten times. This chain connects TRBV7-7 to TRBJ2-5; 9 bases are shared with TRBD1. The CDR3 length is 15 residues. J was trimmed by 2 bases and V by 4 bases; bases with no gene match: 5. The germline V gene has CDR1 SSHAT and CDR2 FNYEAQ (reference sequence). CDR3: CASSSGQGVQETQYF. The CDR3 DNA sequence: TGTGCCAGCAGCTCGGGACAGGGAGTACAAGAGACCCAGTACTTC.